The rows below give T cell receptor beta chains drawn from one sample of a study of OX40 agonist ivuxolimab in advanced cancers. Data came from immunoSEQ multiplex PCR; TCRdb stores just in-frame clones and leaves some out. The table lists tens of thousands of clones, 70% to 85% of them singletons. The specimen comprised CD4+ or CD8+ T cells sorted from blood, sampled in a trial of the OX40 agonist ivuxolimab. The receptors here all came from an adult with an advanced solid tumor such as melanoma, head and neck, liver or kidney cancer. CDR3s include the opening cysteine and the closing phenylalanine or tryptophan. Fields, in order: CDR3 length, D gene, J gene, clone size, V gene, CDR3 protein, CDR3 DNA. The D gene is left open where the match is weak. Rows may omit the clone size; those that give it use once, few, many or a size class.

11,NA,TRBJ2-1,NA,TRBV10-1,CASGTNNEQFF,TGCGCCAGCGGGACCAACAATGAGCAGTTCTTC
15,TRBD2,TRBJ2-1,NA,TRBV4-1,CASSLQRGGHYEQFF,TGCGCCAGCAGCCTTCAGCGGGGGGGCCACTATGAGCAGTTCTTC
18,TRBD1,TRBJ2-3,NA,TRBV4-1,CASSQEGQGTTSTDTQYF,TGCGCCAGCAGCCAAGAGGGACAGGGGACTACTAGCACAGATACGCAGTATTTT
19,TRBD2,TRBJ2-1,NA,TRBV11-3,CASSLDGSNAGGFGNEQFF,TGTGCCAGCAGCTTAGACGGGTCAAATGCGGGGGGGTTCGGGAATGAGCAGTTCTTC
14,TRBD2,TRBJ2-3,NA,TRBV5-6,CASSPGGPGDTQYF,TGTGCCAGCAGCCCGGGGGGGCCGGGAGATACGCAGTATTTT
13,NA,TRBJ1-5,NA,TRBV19,CASSVRGSQPQHF,TGTGCCAGTAGTGTGAGGGGGAGTCAGCCCCAGCATTTT
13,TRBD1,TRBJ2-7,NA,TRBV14,CASSQPTGAEQYF,TGTGCCAGCAGCCAACCGACAGGGGCCGAGCAGTACTTC
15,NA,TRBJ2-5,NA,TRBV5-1,CASSLLGDYQETQYF,TGCGCCAGCAGCTTACTTGGCGACTACCAAGAGACCCAGTACTTC
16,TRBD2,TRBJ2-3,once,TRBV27,CASSLGLAGGKDTQYF,TGTGCCAGCAGTTTGGGACTAGCGGGGGGCAAAGATACGCAGTATTTT
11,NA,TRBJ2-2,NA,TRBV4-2,CASSQSGELFF,TGTGCCAGCAGCCAATCTGGGGAGCTGTTTTTT
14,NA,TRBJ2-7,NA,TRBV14,CASSHSLIQYEQYF,TGTGCCAGCAGCCACTCACTTATTCAATACGAGCAGTACTTC
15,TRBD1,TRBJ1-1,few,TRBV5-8,CASSERQGRNTEAFF,TGTGCCAGCAGCGAACGACAGGGTAGGAACACTGAAGCTTTCTTT
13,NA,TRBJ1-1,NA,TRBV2,CASKIGGNTEAFF,TGTGCCAGCAAAATCGGCGGGAACACTGAAGCTTTCTTT
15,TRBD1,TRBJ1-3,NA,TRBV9,CASSVGQGRGNTIYF,TGTGCCAGCAGCGTAGGACAGGGACGGGGAAACACCATATATTTT
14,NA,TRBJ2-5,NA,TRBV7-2,CASSLNTWGETQYF,TGTGCCAGCAGCTTAAATACCTGGGGGGAGACCCAGTACTTC
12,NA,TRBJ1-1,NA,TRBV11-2,CASTQANTEAFF,TGTGCCAGCACTCAGGCGAACACTGAAGCTTTCTTT
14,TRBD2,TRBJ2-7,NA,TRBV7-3,CASRSGTSASEQYF,TGTGCCAGCCGTTCCGGGACTAGCGCTTCCGAGCAGTACTTC
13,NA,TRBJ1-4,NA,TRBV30,CAWSPRASRELFF,TGTGCCTGGAGTCCACGAGCCAGCAGGGAACTGTTTTTT
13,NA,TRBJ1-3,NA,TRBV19,CASTKYAGNTIYF,TGTGCCAGTACGAAGTATGCCGGAAACACCATATATTTT
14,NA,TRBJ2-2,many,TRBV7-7,CASSPDRNTGELFF,TGTGCCAGCAGCCCCGACAGGAACACCGGGGAGCTGTTTTTT
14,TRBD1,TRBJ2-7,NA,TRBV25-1,CASSSSLDRAEQYF,TGTGCCAGCAGTTCCTCATTAGACAGGGCCGAGCAGTACTTC
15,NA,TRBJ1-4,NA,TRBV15,CATSSGHSKNEKLFF,TGTGCCACCAGTTCGGGACACAGCAAAAATGAAAAACTGTTTTTT
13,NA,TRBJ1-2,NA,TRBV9,CASSLTAGYGYTF,TGTGCCAGCAGCCTGACAGCGGGCTATGGCTACACCTTC